A single sample gave rise to the 28 T cell receptor beta chains below, sequenced in a study of early stage breast cancer tumors. Using immunoSEQ multiplex PCR, the repertoire was profiled, and TCRdb retains in-frame clones only, with some absent. The sample records more than 60,000 clones, roughly 84% being singletons. Sample: blood. The receptor source for this set is a person aged 55 to 69 with breast cancer.

The chain employs TRBV19 and TRBJ2-2; TRBD1 agrees at 9 bases. Germline V gene data show CDR1 as LNHDA and CDR2 as SQIVND (reference sequence). J gave up 4 bases and V 3 bases, and 3 bases lay outside the gene matches. The CDR3 contains 15 residues. This chain's CDR3 is CASSISGQGTGELFF. The DNA for the CDR3 is TGTGCCAGTAGTATTTCGGGACAGGGCACCGGGGAGCTGTTTTTT.

The chain links TRBV7-6 to TRBJ2-6, with TRBD2 matching 8 bases. The V segment lost 2 bases and the J segment 4 bases; nucleotides outside the gene matches: 13. The CDR3 runs to 19 residues. Germline lookup yields CDR1 SGHVS and CDR2 FNYEAQ. This CDR3 is CASSLLAGSPVGGANVLTF. The CDR3 bases are TGTGCCAGCAGCTTATTAGCGGGGTCCCCGGTGGGAGGGGCCAACGTCCTGACTTTC. Together with reference TRBV7-6 and TRBJ2-6, the CDR3 gives the full variable domain: GAGVSQSPRYKVTKRGQDVALRCDPISGHVSLYWYRQALGQGPEFLTYFNYEAQQDKSGLPNDRFSAERPEGSISTLTIQRTEQRDSAMYRCASSLLAGSPVGGANVLTFGAGSRLTVL.

This CDR3 reads CASSSPGQGTDTQYF. The CDR3 DNA sequence: TGCGCCAGCAGCTCTCCGGGACAGGGAACAGATACGCAGTATTTT. This chain links TRBV10-2 with TRBJ2-3, with 9 bases lining up with TRBD1. The CDR3 is 15 amino acids. V shed 6 bases, J shed 3 bases, and the junction held 7 bases outside the gene matches. Germline assignment: CDR1 WSHSY and CDR2 SAAADI.

In its sample, this clone was seen a few times. The CDR3 sequence is CASSRGTGGQPQHF. As DNA, the CDR3 is TGTGCCAGCAGTCGGGGAACAGGAGGTCAGCCCCAGCATTTT. V gene TRBV6-5 combines with J gene TRBJ1-5, with D tentatively TRBD1 (5 bases). The CDR3 is 14 residues long. Deletions cut 5 bases from V and 6 bases from J, with 14 bases between. The germline gives CDR1 MNHEY, CDR2 SVGAGI.

V is TRBV7-6 and J is TRBJ2-2; D is perhaps TRBD1 (6 bases). Germline CDR1 and CDR2: SGHVS and FNYEAQ. This CDR3 is built from 15 residues. The V end was cut by 5 bases, the J end by 4 bases, with 14 bases between. CDR3 sequence reads: CASSIGTHRTGELFF. CDR3 sequence (DNA): TGTGCCAGCAGCATTGGGACACACCGCACCGGGGAGCTGTTTTTT.

The chain is built from TRBV6-5 and TRBJ1-1; maybe TRBD1 (6 bases). Germline CDR1 is MNHEY and CDR2 is SVGAGI. V was clipped by 6 bases and J by 5 bases, with 13 bases between them. The CDR3 runs to 13 residues. The CDR3 region is CASRGAEPTEAFF. In DNA form, the CDR3 reads TGTGCCAGCAGGGGGGCCGAACCAACTGAAGCTTTCTTT.

This chain uses TRBV10-3 with TRBJ2-3; D ambiguous. Looked up from germline, CDR1 is ENHRY and CDR2 is SYGVKD. Trimming took off 10 bases at V and 2 bases at J, with 7 bases between the two ends. This CDR3 has 11 residues. The CDR3 DNA sequence: TGTGCCACGACGAACACAGATACGCAGTATTTT. Encoded protein: CATTNTDTQYF.

J is TRBJ1-2 and V is TRBV28; tentative D call: TRBD1 (6 bases). This CDR3 contains 13 residues. The germline V gene has CDR1 MDHEN and CDR2 SYDVKM. The V end was cut by 8 bases, the J end by 4 bases, with 14 bases between. The CDR3 is CASAITGIYGYTF. CDR3 in DNA: TGTGCCAGCGCGATAACAGGGATCTATGGCTACACCTTC.

V and J are TRBV2 and TRBJ2-3, with a tentative D call TRBD2 (6 bases). Trimming shortened V by 8 bases and J by 5 bases, and 14 bases separated the two germline ends. Germline V gives CDR1 SNHLY, CDR2 FYNNEI. The CDR3 runs 13 residues. The CDR3 DNA reads as TGTGCCAGCCCGGGACTCTTATTAGATACGCAGTATTTT. Translation gives CASPGLLLDTQYF. The entire variable domain, with the rest obtained from reference TRBV2 and TRBJ2-3, is as follows: EPEVTQTPSHQVTQMGQEVILRCVPISNHLYFYWYRQILGQKVEFLVSFYNNEISEKSEIFDDQFSVERPDGSNFTLKIRSTKLEDSAMYFCASPGLLLDTQYFGPGTRLTVL.

V is TRBV30 and J is TRBJ2-2; D not certain. The CDR3 contains 13 residues. Trimming shortened V by 0 bases and J by 4 bases, and 6 bases separated the two germline ends. CDR1 and CDR2 from the germline V gene are GTSNPN and SVGIG (reference sequence). CDR3 sequence reads: CAWSVKGTGELFF. CDR3 nucleotides: TGTGCCTGGAGTGTAAAAGGCACCGGGGAGCTGTTTTTT.

The table lists this clone with a few counts. The chain combines TRBV2 with TRBJ2-7, with D possibly matching TRBD2 (6 bases). CDR3 length: 14 residues. V lost 10 bases, J lost 0 bases, and 16 bases lay in between. Germline lookup yields CDR1 SNHLY and CDR2 FYNNEI. CDR3 in DNA: TGTGCCACCACGAGCCGGGGGAGCTCCTACGAGCAGTACTTC. Protein: CATTSRGSSYEQYF.

V is TRBV11-2 and J is TRBJ1-2; no clear D gene. V lost 4 bases to trimming and J lost 5 bases, with 11 bases between them. Germline V gene data show CDR1 as SGHAT and CDR2 as FQNNGV. This CDR3 comprises 13 residues. The CDR3 reads CASSSRTEYGYTF. The CDR3 nucleotides read TGTGCCAGCAGCTCTAGGACGGAGTATGGCTACACCTTC.

This clone was recorded a few times. The chain joins TRBV19 to TRBJ2-1; 9 bases match TRBD2. Trimming at V came to 6 bases and at J to 6 bases, leaving 12 bases not matched to a gene. The length of the CDR3 is 16 residues. Germline V CDR1 and CDR2: LNHDA, SQIVND (reference sequence). CDR3 residues: CASSQSLAGQSNEQFF. DNA of the CDR3: TGTGCCAGTAGCCAATCACTAGCGGGCCAGTCCAATGAGCAGTTCTTC.

This sequence joins TRBV2 and TRBJ2-1; TRBD1 or TRBD2 may be the D gene (5 bases each). The CDR3 totals 13 residues. CDR1 and CDR2 from the germline V gene are SNHLY and FYNNEI. V was shortened by 6 bases and J by 9 bases, with 15 bases between the two germline ends. This CDR3 is CASSMPRGREQFF. CDR3 sequence (DNA): TGTGCCAGCAGCATGCCGAGGGGCCGTGAGCAGTTCTTC.

This clone showed up just once. The chain links TRBV2 to TRBJ2-5; 10 nucleotides line up with TRBD1. Judging by the DNA end, TRBJ2-7 fits better; the J call may be wrong. Germline values: CDR1 SNHLY, CDR2 FYNNEI. The CDR3 extends over 12 amino acids. The DNA of the CDR3 is TGTGCCAAGGGGACAGGGGCCAACGAGCAGTACTTC. The encoded protein is CAKGTGANEQYF.

The chain is built from TRBV7-6 and TRBJ2-7; maybe TRBD1 (5 bases). The germline gives CDR1 SGHVS, CDR2 FNYEAQ. The CDR3 totals 15 residues. V was cut by 5 bases and J by 5 bases, with 19 bases left in between. In DNA, the CDR3 is TGTGCCAGCAGCAAAGGGCAGGGTGAAGCCCACGAGCAGTACTTC. This translates into CASSKGQGEAHEQYF.

This clone was counted between two and nine times. The chain joins TRBV2 to TRBJ1-5; no clear D gene. Germline CDR1 reads SNHLY; CDR2 reads FYNNEI. With 6 bases removed from V and 6 bases from J, the gap between germline ends came to 12 bases. The CDR3 loop spans 13 amino acids. This CDR3 reads CASSGTQGQPQHF. CDR3 in DNA: TGTGCCAGCAGCGGCACCCAAGGTCAGCCCCAGCATTTT.

The chain carries TRBV30 and TRBJ1-1, with a possible D match to TRBD1 (5 bases). V lost 7 bases to trimming and J lost 4 bases, with 19 bases between them. Germline V gene lookup returns CDR1 GTSNPN and CDR2 SVGIG (reference sequence). This CDR3 is built from 14 residues. The CDR3 bases are TGTGCCTTCCGGGGGTATCGGGGCGTCACTGAAGCTTTCTTT. Its translation is CAFRGYRGVTEAFF.

The chain employs TRBV28 and TRBJ2-2, with D perhaps matching TRBD2 (5 bases). Per germline, CDR1 MDHEN and CDR2 SYDVKM. The CDR3 totals 12 residues. V was shortened by 7 bases and J by 4 bases, with 7 bases between the two germline ends. This CDR3 is CASTRGTGELFF. The CDR3 coding sequence is TGTGCCAGCACCCGGGGCACCGGGGAGCTGTTTTTT.

The J gene is TRBJ1-2, the V gene TRBV6-5; no clear D gene. This CDR3 comprises 14 residues. Per germline, CDR1 MNHEY and CDR2 SVGAGI. V shed 0 bases and J shed 3 bases, with 8 bases lying between them. The CDR3 sequence: CASSYSSEDYGYTF. In DNA form, the CDR3 reads TGTGCCAGCAGTTACTCGTCGGAAGACTATGGCTACACCTTC.

The CDR3: CASSEGRGPYNEQFF. The CDR3, as DNA: TGTGCCAGCAGTGAAGGCAGGGGACCCTACAATGAGCAGTTCTTC. V is TRBV6-1 and J is TRBJ2-1, with a weak D call TRBD1 (6 bases). The V end was cut by 1 base, the J end by 2 bases, with 9 bases between. The CDR3 runs 15 residues. Per the germline V gene, CDR1 is MNHNS and CDR2 is SASEGT.

The chain recombines TRBV19 with TRBJ2-5; 11 positions match TRBD2. J lost 1 base, V lost 2 bases, and 3 bases had no gene match. The CDR3 has 16 amino acids. Germline-derived CDR1 and CDR2 are LNHDA and SQIVND (reference sequence). CDR3 sequence (DNA): TGTGCCAGTAGTATATCCGGGACTAGCGGCCAAGAGACCCAGTACTTC. It translates to CASSISGTSGQETQYF.

This chain links TRBV29-1 with TRBJ2-1; D ambiguous. Germline V gives CDR1 SQVTM, CDR2 ANQGSEA. This CDR3 is 11 amino acids long. Trimming left V 8 bases short and J 6 bases short, with 11 bases between. The CDR3 spells CSLPIGNEQFF. As DNA, the CDR3 is TGCAGCCTACCCATAGGCAATGAGCAGTTCTTC.

The gene calls are TRBV21-1 and TRBJ2-7; whether TRBD2, the table's D call, matches the DNA was not checked. TRBV21-1 counts as a pseudogene. This CDR3 contains 16 residues. The CDR3 DNA follows: TGTGCCAGCAGATTACGCCTCCAGGACTTCTCCTACGAGCAGTACTTC. Translating gives CASRLRLQDFSYEQYF.

The chain combines TRBV5-1 with TRBJ2-3; 9 nucleotides line up with TRBD1. CDR1 and CDR2 from the germline V gene are SGHRS and YFSETQ. V lost 4 bases, J lost 6 bases, and 6 bases stayed unmatched. This CDR3 comprises 14 residues. This CDR3 reads CASSGTGSGDTQYF. CDR3 DNA: TGCGCCAGCAGCGGGACAGGGAGTGGGGATACGCAGTATTTT.

The rearrangement joins TRBV7-6 to TRBJ2-2; D not resolved. This CDR3 comprises 13 residues. V was shortened by 6 bases and J by 5 bases, with 10 bases between the two germline ends. Germline CDR1 reads SGHVS; CDR2 reads FNYEAQ. CDR3 nucleotides: TGTGCCAGCAGTAAGGACGAAACCGGGGAGCTGTTTTTT. Protein product: CASSKDETGELFF.

Concerning this clone: Its ends do not fully match the called genes, so a read error is possible. This sequence joins TRBV7-7 and TRBJ2-1; 7 bases map to TRBD2. Germline values: CDR1 SSHAT, CDR2 FNYEAQ (reference sequence). The length of the CDR3 is 16 residues. The CDR3 DNA reads TGTGCTAGCAGCTTGAGGGAGGGTTTATCCTACAATGAGCAGTTCTTC. Protein product: CASSLREGLSYNEQFF.

The rearrangement joins TRBV30 to TRBJ1-4; the D gene is possibly TRBD1 (6 bases). CDR1 is GTSNPN, CDR2 SVGIG, per germline (reference sequence). The CDR3 length is 16 residues. Between the trimmed V and J ends, which lost 0 bases and 4 bases, there was a span of 15 bases. The CDR3 DNA follows: TGTGCCTGGAGTGTAATAAGGCAGGGGAGTAATGAAAAACTGTTTTTT. Residues: CAWSVIRQGSNEKLFF.